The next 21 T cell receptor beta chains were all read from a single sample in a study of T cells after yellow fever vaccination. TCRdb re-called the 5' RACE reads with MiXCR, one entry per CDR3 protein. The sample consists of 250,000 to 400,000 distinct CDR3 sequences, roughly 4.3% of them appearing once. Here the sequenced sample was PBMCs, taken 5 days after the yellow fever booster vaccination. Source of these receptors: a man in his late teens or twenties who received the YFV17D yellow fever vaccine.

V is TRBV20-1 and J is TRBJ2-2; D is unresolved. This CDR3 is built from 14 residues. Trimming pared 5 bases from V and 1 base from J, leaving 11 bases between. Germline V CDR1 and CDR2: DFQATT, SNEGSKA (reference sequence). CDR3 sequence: CSAPESRNTGELFF. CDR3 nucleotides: TGCAGTGCTCCCGAGTCGAGGAACACCGGGGAGCTGTTTTTT.

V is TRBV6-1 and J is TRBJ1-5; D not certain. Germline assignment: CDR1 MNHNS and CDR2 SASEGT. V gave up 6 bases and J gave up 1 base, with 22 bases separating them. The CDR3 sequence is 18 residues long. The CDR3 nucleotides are TGTGCCAGCAGCAGGAACTCACCCCGTACAGTGAGCAATCAGCCCCAGCATTTT. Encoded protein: CASSRNSPRTVSNQPQHF.

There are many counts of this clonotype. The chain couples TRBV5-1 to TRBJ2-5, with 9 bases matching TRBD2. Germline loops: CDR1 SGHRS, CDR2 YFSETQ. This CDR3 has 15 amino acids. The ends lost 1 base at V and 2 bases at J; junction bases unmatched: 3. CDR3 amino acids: CASSLLAGGQETQYF. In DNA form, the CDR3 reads TGCGCCAGCAGCTTGCTGGCGGGGGGGCAAGAGACCCAGTACTTC.

The CDR3 sequence is CASSYFNSPLHF. CDR3 coding DNA: TGTGCCAGCAGTTATTTTAATTCACCCCTCCACTTT. This chain uses TRBV6-6 with TRBJ1-6; D remains unclear. Germline V gene lookup returns CDR1 MNHNY and CDR2 SVGAGI (reference sequence). Trimming left V 3 bases short and J 6 bases short, with 3 bases between. The CDR3 is made up of 12 amino acids.

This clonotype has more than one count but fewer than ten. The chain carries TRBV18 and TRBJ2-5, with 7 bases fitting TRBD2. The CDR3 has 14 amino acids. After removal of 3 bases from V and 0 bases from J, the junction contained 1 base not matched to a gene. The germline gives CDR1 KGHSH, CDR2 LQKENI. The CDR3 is CASSPTSDQETQYF. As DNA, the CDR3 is TGTGCCAGCTCACCCACTAGCGACCAAGAGACCCAGTACTTC.

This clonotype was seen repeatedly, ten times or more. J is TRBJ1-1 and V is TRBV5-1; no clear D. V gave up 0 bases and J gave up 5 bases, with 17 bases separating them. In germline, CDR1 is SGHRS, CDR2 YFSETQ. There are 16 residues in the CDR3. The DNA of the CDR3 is TGCGCCAGCAGCTTGGCCCCCACCGACCTGGGAACTGAAGCTTTCTTT. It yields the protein CASSLAPTDLGTEAFF.

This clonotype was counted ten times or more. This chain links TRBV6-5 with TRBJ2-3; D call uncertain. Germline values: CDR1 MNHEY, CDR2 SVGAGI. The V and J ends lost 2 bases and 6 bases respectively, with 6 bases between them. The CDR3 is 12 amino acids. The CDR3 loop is CASSYRADTQYF. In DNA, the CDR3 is TGTGCCAGCAGTTACAGGGCGGATACGCAGTATTTT.

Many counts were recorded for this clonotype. CDR3 sequence: CSATDGPGDYEQYV. In nucleotides, the CDR3 is TGCAGTGCCACGGACGGACCCGGGGACTACGAGCAGTACGTC. This sequence joins TRBV20-1 and TRBJ2-7; the D gene is possibly TRBD2 (5 bases). CDR3 length: 14 amino acids. V lost 6 bases, J lost 3 bases, and 18 bases lay in between. In germline, CDR1 is DFQATT, CDR2 SNEGSKA (reference sequence).

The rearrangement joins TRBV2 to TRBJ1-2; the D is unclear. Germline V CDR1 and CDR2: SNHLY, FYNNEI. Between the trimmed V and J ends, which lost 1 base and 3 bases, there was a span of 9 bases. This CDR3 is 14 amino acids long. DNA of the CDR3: TGTGCCAGCAGTGAAGTGTCCCGGGACTATGGCTACACCTTC. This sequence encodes CASSEVSRDYGYTF.

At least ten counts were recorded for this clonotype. The chain's CDR3 is CASSPRGELGSPLHF. Written as DNA, the CDR3 is TGTGCCAGCAGCCCTCGGGGGGAATTAGGTTCACCCCTCCACTTT. The V call is TRBV7-6, the J call TRBJ1-6; D is perhaps TRBD1 (5 bases). The CDR3 runs to 15 residues. CDR1 SGHVS and CDR2 FNYEAQ come from the germline V gene. With 5 bases removed from V and 9 bases from J, the gap between germline ends came to 17 bases. Supplemented by reference TRBV7-6 and TRBJ1-6, the full variable domain reads GAGVSQSPRYKVTKRGQDVALRCDPISGHVSLYWYRQALGQGPEFLTYFNYEAQQDKSGLPNDRFSAERPEGSISTLTIQRTEQRDSAMYRCASSPRGELGSPLHFGNGTRLTVT.

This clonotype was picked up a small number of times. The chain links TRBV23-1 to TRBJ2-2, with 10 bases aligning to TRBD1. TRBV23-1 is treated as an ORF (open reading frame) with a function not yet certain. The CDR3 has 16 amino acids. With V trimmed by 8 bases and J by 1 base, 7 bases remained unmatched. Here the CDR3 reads CASGPGQGLNTGELFF. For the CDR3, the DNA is TGCGCCAGCGGGCCGGGACAGGGGCTGAACACCGGGGAGCTGTTTTTT.

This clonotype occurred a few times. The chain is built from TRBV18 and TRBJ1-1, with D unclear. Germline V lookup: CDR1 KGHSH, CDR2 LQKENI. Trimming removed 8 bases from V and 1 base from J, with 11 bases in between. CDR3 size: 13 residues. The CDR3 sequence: CASQREGNTEAFF. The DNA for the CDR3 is TGTGCCAGCCAGCGAGAAGGGAACACTGAAGCTTTCTTT.

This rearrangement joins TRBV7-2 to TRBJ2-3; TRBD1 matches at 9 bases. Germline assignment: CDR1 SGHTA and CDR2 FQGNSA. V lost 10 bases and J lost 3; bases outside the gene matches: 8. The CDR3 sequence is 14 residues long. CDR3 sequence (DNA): TGTGCCACCGCAAGGGACAGGGATACAGATACGCAGTATTTT. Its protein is CATARDRDTDTQYF. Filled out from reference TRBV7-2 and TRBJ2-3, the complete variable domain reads GAGVSQSPSNKVTEKGKDVELRCDPISGHTALYWYRQSLGQGLEFLIYFQGNSAPDKSGLPSDRFSAERTGGSVSTLTIQRTQQEDSAVYLCATARDRDTDTQYFGPGTRLTVL.

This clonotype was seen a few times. DNA for the CDR3: TGCAGTGCTATCCCTGGCCATGAGCAGTTCTTC. This translates into CSAIPGHEQFF. The V and J genes are TRBV20-1 and TRBJ2-1; D unclear. Trimming removed 4 bases at V and 8 bases at J, with 9 bases between. CDR1 and CDR2 (germline): DFQATT, SNEGSKA (reference sequence). The CDR3 extends over 11 amino acids.

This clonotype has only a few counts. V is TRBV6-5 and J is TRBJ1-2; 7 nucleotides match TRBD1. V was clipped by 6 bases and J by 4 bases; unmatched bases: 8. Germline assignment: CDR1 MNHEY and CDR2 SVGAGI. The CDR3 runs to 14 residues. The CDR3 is CASSAGQDSYGYTF. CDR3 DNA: TGTGCCAGCAGCGCCGGACAGGACAGCTATGGCTACACCTTC.

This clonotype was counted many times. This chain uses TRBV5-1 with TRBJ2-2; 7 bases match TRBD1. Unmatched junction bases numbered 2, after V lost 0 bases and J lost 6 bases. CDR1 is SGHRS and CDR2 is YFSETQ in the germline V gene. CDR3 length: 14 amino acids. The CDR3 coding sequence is TGCGCCAGCAGCTTGGGCCAGGGGGCCGGGGAGCTGTTTTTT. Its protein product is CASSLGQGAGELFF.

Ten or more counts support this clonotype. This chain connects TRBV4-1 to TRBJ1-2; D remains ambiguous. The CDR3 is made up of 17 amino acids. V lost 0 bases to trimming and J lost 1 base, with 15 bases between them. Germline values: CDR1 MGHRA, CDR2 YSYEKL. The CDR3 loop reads CASSQDRSRPFNYGYTF. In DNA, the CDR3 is TGCGCCAGCAGCCAAGATCGGAGCAGGCCCTTTAACTATGGCTACACCTTC.

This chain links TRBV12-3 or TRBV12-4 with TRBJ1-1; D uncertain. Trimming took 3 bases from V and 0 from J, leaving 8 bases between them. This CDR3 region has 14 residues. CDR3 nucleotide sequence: TGTGCCAGCAGTTTTGGTTGGATGAACACTGAAGCTTTCTTT. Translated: CASSFGWMNTEAFF.

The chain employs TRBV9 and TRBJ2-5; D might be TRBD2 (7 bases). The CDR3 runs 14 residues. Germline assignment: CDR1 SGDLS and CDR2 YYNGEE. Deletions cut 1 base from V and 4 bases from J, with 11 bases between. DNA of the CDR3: TGTGCCAGCAGCGTAATGGCGGGGGCAGAGACCCAGTACTTC. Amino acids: CASSVMAGAETQYF.

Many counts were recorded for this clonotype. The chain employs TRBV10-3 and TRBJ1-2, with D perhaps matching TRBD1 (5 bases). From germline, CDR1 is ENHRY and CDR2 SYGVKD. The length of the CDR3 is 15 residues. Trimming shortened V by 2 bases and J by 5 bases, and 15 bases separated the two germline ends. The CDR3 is CAISERPGTEYGYTF. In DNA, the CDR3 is TGTGCCATCAGTGAGCGACCCGGGACGGAGTATGGCTACACCTTC.

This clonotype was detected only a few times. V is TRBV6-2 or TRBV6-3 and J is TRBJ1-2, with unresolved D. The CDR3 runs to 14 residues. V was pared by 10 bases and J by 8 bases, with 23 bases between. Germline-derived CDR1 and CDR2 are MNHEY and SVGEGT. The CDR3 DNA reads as TGTGCCACATCCTTCCTCCTGTCCCCGGGGGGCTACACCTTC. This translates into CATSFLLSPGGYTF.